This TCR beta chain came from a study of blood T cell repertoires in COVID-19. Study-level information: Sample material is recorded as cDNA or gDNA derived from T cells, B-cell-depleted T cells, or PBMCs.

Seattle patients were enrolled while actively infected and followed longitudinally. Original handling: Amplification of reference gene primers provided the estimated nucleated cell counts. Using immunoSEQ multiplex PCR, the repertoire was profiled, and TCRdb retains in-frame clones only, with some absent. From that table come the V and J calls and clone size; the DNA was used to work out D and trimming. The table lists approximately 320,000 clones, roughly 86% of them singletons. The CDR3 consists of 17 residues. Material for sequencing was peripheral blood. The chain links TRBV21-1 to TRBJ2-1; the D call of TRBD2 is as the table states it, not checked on the DNA. TRBV21-1 is a pseudogene. This receptor was obtained from a woman in her 30s with COVID-19, enrolled during active disease. CDR3: CASSKRNGLWEINEQFF. The CDR3, as DNA: TGTGCCAGCAGCAAACGGAATGGGTTGTGGGAGATCAATGAGCAGTTCTTC.